The rows below give T cell receptor beta chains drawn from one sample of a study of blood T cell repertoires in COVID-19. Profiling relied on immunoSEQ multiplex PCR, and the TCRdb table lists in-frame clones only, not all of them. The sample includes 100,000 to 150,000 clones, approximately 85% seen only once; the top ten take approximately 6.6%. Sequenced input: peripheral blood. These receptors all stem from a man of 80 years or more with active or convalescent COVID-19. Each CDR3 is given with its conserved first and last residue. The order of the fields is V gene, clone size, D gene, J gene, CDR3 protein, CDR3 DNA. D genes are given only for firm matches. Only part of the rows carry a size: once, few, many, or a class if the clone is expanded.

V: TRBV5-1; size: NA; D: TRBD2; J: TRBJ2-1; CDR3: CASSLAGASYNEQFF; DNA: TGCGCCAGCAGCCTAGCGGGGGCCTCCTACAATGAGCAGTTCTTC
V: TRBV2; size: NA; D: TRBD2; J: TRBJ2-1; CDR3: CASSPLAGGYNEQFF; DNA: TGTGCCAGCAGCCCGCTAGCGGGGGGTTACAATGAGCAGTTCTTC
V: TRBV5-1; size: NA; D: TRBD2; J: TRBJ2-5; CDR3: CASSRTSFQETQYF; DNA: TGCGCCAGCAGCCGGACTAGTTTCCAAGAGACCCAGTACTTC
V: TRBV18; size: NA; D: NA; J: TRBJ1-5; CDR3: CASSPEQGQPQHF; DNA: TGTGCCAGCTCACCGGAACAGGGTCAGCCCCAGCATTTT
V: TRBV10-3; size: NA; D: TRBD1; J: TRBJ1-2; CDR3: CAISRDRDGYTF; DNA: TGTGCCATCAGCCGGGACAGGGATGGCTACACCTTC
V: TRBV7-2; size: NA; D: NA; J: TRBJ1-5; CDR3: CASSLLGGAGGQPQHF; DNA: TGTGCCAGCAGCTTACTCGGTGGGGCCGGGGGACAGCCCCAGCATTTT
V: TRBV6-1; size: once; D: TRBD2; J: TRBJ2-5; CDR3: CASSEARGGVTQYF; DNA: TGTGCCAGCAGTGAAGCCCGGGGGGGGGTGACCCAGTACTTC
V: TRBV10-3; size: NA; D: NA; J: TRBJ1-1; CDR3: CAIRRLERTEAFF; DNA: TGTGCCATCCGCCGACTGGAACGAACTGAAGCTTTCTTT
V: TRBV28; size: NA; D: NA; J: TRBJ2-7; CDR3: CASSLAGGSYEQYF; DNA: TGTGCCAGCAGTTTAGCAGGGGGGTCCTACGAGCAGTACTTC
V: TRBV5-1; size: NA; D: TRBD1; J: TRBJ2-1; CDR3: CASSWGQGARDEQFF; DNA: TGCGCCAGCAGCTGGGGACAGGGGGCCAGGGATGAGCAGTTCTTC
V: TRBV5-1; size: NA; D: TRBD1; J: TRBJ1-1; CDR3: CASSPQGLGTEAFF; DNA: TGCGCCAGCAGCCCACAGGGGCTGGGCACTGAAGCTTTCTTT
V: TRBV7-2; size: NA; D: TRBD1; J: TRBJ1-2; CDR3: CASSLVGQGGGYTF; DNA: TGTGCCAGCAGCTTAGTAGGTCAGGGGGGTGGCTACACCTTC
V: TRBV2; size: NA; D: TRBD2; J: TRBJ2-1; CDR3: CASSESVAGGVAQFF; DNA: TGTGCCAGCAGTGAATCGGTAGCGGGAGGGGTGGCGCAGTTCTTC
V: TRBV3-1/TRBV3-2; size: NA; D: TRBD2; J: TRBJ2-6; CDR3: CASRGTSGESGANVLTF; DNA: TGTGCCAGCAGGGGGACTAGCGGGGAGTCTGGGGCCAACGTCCTGACTTTC
V: TRBV20-1; size: NA; D: NA; J: TRBJ2-1; CDR3: CSAQGLGQPFF; DNA: TGCAGTGCTCAGGGGTTGGGCCAACCGTTCTTC
V: TRBV19; size: NA; D: TRBD2; J: TRBJ2-5; CDR3: CASSSYGLAGRETQYF; DNA: TGTGCCAGTTCCTCCTATGGACTAGCGGGACGGGAGACCCAGTACTTC
V: TRBV6-6; size: NA; D: NA; J: TRBJ1-5; CDR3: CASADILSNQPQHF; DNA: TGTGCCAGCGCGGACATCCTTAGCAATCAGCCCCAGCATTTT
V: TRBV5-1; size: few; D: TRBD2; J: TRBJ2-2; CDR3: CASSLAELAGAGELFF; DNA: TGCGCCAGCAGCTTGGCCGAACTAGCGGGGGCCGGGGAGCTGTTTTTT
V: TRBV2; size: NA; D: TRBD1; J: TRBJ2-5; CDR3: CASSETDTGGETQYF; DNA: TGTGCCAGCAGTGAAACGGACACAGGGGGGGAGACCCAGTACTTC
V: TRBV27; size: NA; D: TRBD1; J: TRBJ1-4; CDR3: CASRLSRDRGRLGNEKLFF; DNA: TGTGCCAGCAGGCTTAGCCGGGACAGGGGAAGATTGGGTAATGAAAAACTGTTTTTT
V: TRBV6-5; size: NA; D: TRBD1; J: TRBJ2-2; CDR3: CASIPGGAYTGELFF; DNA: TGTGCCAGCATCCCAGGGGGCGCGTACACCGGGGAGCTGTTTTTT
V: TRBV7-9; size: NA; D: NA; J: TRBJ1-2; CDR3: CASSLGGVRTNYYGYTF; DNA: TGTGCCAGCAGCTTAGGGGGCGTCCGGACAAATTACTATGGCTACACCTTC
V: TRBV6-2/TRBV6-3; size: once; D: NA; J: TRBJ2-7; CDR3: CASSGRIVEQYF; DNA: TGTGCCAGCAGCGGGCGTATAGTGGAGCAGTACTTC
V: TRBV29-1; size: NA; D: NA; J: TRBJ2-2; CDR3: CSAGGAGYTGELFF; DNA: TGCAGCGCTGGGGGGGCAGGGTACACCGGGGAGCTGTTTTTT
V: TRBV6-1; size: NA; D: TRBD1; J: TRBJ1-2; CDR3: CASSDNGQGTYGYTF; DNA: TGTGCCAGCAGTGACAATGGACAGGGAACCTATGGCTACACCTTC
V: TRBV7-8; size: NA; D: NA; J: TRBJ2-7; CDR3: CASSLVAVSYEQYF; DNA: TGTGCCAGCAGCTTAGTAGCGGTTTCCTACGAGCAGTACTTC
V: TRBV28; size: NA; D: NA; J: TRBJ1-2; CDR3: CASSLGGGTSGYTF; DNA: TGTGCCAGCTCGTTAGGGGGGGGGACGAGTGGCTACACCTTC
V: TRBV7-7; size: NA; D: NA; J: TRBJ2-5; CDR3: CASSQGRSQGTQYF; DNA: TGTGCCAGCAGCCAGGGGAGATCCCAAGGGACCCAGTACTTC
V: TRBV6-5; size: NA; D: NA; J: TRBJ2-1; CDR3: CASRYHYGDEQFF; DNA: TGTGCCAGCAGATACCATTACGGAGATGAGCAGTTCTTC
V: TRBV7-7; size: NA; D: NA; J: TRBJ2-1; CDR3: CASSLIGPPLGEQFF; DNA: TGTGCCAGCAGCTTAATTGGGCCCCCCCTGGGTGAGCAGTTCTTC
V: TRBV30; size: NA; D: TRBD1; J: TRBJ2-5; CDR3: CAWSGQGGIRETQYF; DNA: TGTGCCTGGAGTGGACAGGGGGGGATCCGGGAGACCCAGTACTTC
V: TRBV2; size: few; D: TRBD2; J: TRBJ2-7; CDR3: CASRTSGYEQYF; DNA: TGTGCCAGCAGGACTAGCGGCTACGAGCAGTACTTC
V: TRBV7-2; size: NA; D: TRBD1; J: TRBJ2-7; CDR3: CASSLGPGQSSYEQYF; DNA: TGTGCCAGCAGCTTAGGGCCGGGACAGAGCTCCTACGAGCAGTACTTC
V: TRBV10-2; size: NA; D: NA; J: TRBJ1-1; CDR3: CAAGKGTMNTEAFF; DNA: TGCGCCGCGGGGAAGGGGACCATGAACACTGAAGCTTTCTTT
V: TRBV11-3; size: NA; D: NA; J: TRBJ1-3; CDR3: CASSRGQRNTIYF; DNA: TGTGCCAGCAGCAGAGGACAGCGAAACACCATATATTTT
V: TRBV5-4; size: NA; D: TRBD1; J: TRBJ1-2; CDR3: CASSPRTLTGANGYTF; DNA: TGTGCCAGCAGCCCGAGGACATTGACAGGGGCGAATGGCTACACCTTC
V: TRBV7-3; size: NA; D: TRBD1; J: TRBJ2-1; CDR3: CASSRQTGTGAINEQFF; DNA: TGTGCCAGCAGCAGGCAGACCGGGACAGGGGCCATCAATGAGCAGTTCTTC
V: TRBV18; size: NA; D: TRBD1; J: TRBJ1-2; CDR3: CASSPAGTGNYGYTF; DNA: TGTGCCAGCTCACCTGCCGGGACAGGGAACTATGGCTACACCTTC
V: TRBV7-6; size: NA; D: NA; J: TRBJ2-7; CDR3: CASSRDRSAYEQYF; DNA: TGTGCCAGCAGCCGAGACAGGTCCGCCTACGAGCAGTACTTC
V: TRBV28; size: NA; D: NA; J: TRBJ1-2; CDR3: CASSPGPRRGYTF; DNA: TGTGCCAGCAGTCCGGGTCCCAGGAGGGGCTACACCTTC
V: TRBV6-5; size: NA; D: NA; J: TRBJ2-7; CDR3: CASRRGREQYF; DNA: TGTGCCAGTAGGAGGGGAAGGGAGCAGTACTTC
V: TRBV5-1; size: NA; D: NA; J: TRBJ1-2; CDR3: CASSLASGENGYTF; DNA: TGCGCCAGCAGCTTGGCTTCGGGGGAGAATGGCTACACCTTC